This T cell receptor beta chain comes out of a study of cytomegalovirus exposure and HLA in healthy donors. As for the study in general: Some 85 million unique TCRs from HLA-typed donors were held in an early data release.

This clone was detected a few times. PCR used 60 Vbeta primers and 13 Jbeta primers. In the study's own analysis: About 11 million of tens of millions of unique TCR beta chains were shared, per a later count. The protocol was immunoSEQ multiplex PCR, while the TCRdb copy is restricted to in-frame clones and leaves out a portion. Clone size and V and J calls were adopted from that table, with D and trimming inferred from the DNA. The sample records some 67,000 clones, 75% to 90% being singletons. Trimming at V came to 3 bases and at J to 7 bases, leaving 4 bases not matched to a gene. The V gene's germline CDR1 is MNHEY and CDR2 SMNVEV (reference sequence). The CDR3 is 13 amino acids. While unrecorded immune exposures were likely, the donors were nominally healthy when sampled.

The V gene is TRBV27, the J gene TRBJ1-1; TRBD1 matches at 8 bases. The TCR comes from a woman in her twenties or thirties in good health and CMV-seropositive. The sample was PBMCs. CDR3 sequence (DNA): TGTGCCAGCAGTTTTAACAGGGGGAATGAAGCTTTCTTT. Translated, it gives CASSFNRGNEAFF.